Listed here are 8 T cell receptor beta chains from one sample, sequenced in a study of T cells after yellow fever vaccination. TCRdb reprocessed the 5' RACE reads with MiXCR, giving one entry per CDR3 protein. The sample has roughly 99,000 distinct CDR3 sequences; around 5.5% are singletons. The specimen was CD8+ T cells sorted from PBMCs, collected 10 days after the yellow fever booster vaccination. These TCRs come from a man younger than 30 who received the YFV17D yellow fever vaccine.

The chain employs TRBV25-1 and TRBJ1-6, with a tentative D call TRBD1 (5 bases). The CDR3 consists of 14 residues. V was cut by 5 bases and J by 7 bases, with 12 bases left in between. CDR1 and CDR2 (germline): MGHDK, SYGVNS. This CDR3 reads CASSPIGGNSPLHF. Here the CDR3 DNA reads TGTGCCAGCAGTCCGATTGGGGGAAATTCACCCCTCCACTTT.

This clonotype has at least ten counts. In nucleotides, the CDR3 is TGCGCCAGCAGCCAAAGGGGGGGGTTGAATCAGCCCCAGCATTTT. Translated, it gives CASSQRGGLNQPQHF. This chain links TRBV4-1 with TRBJ1-5, with D perhaps matching TRBD1 (6 bases). Between the trimmed V and J ends, which lost 2 bases and 4 bases, there was a span of 12 bases. The germline CDR1 and CDR2 sequences are MGHRA and YSYEKL. The CDR3 runs 15 residues.

This clonotype turned up a few times. The gene calls are TRBV6-5 and TRBJ2-7; 7 bases are a match to TRBD1. The germline CDR1 and CDR2 sequences are MNHEY and SVGAGI. This CDR3 is 16 amino acids long. The V gene end was trimmed by 1 base and the J gene end by 1 base; junction bases not matched to a gene: 7. The CDR3, as DNA: TGTGCCAGCAGTTACTTTGACGGACAGGTATCCTACGAGCAGTACTTC. It translates to CASSYFDGQVSYEQYF.

The chain has TRBV20-1 and TRBJ2-5; perhaps D is TRBD1 or TRBD2 (5 bases each). The V end lost 0 bases, the J end lost 4 bases, and 9 bases lay between the germline ends. Germline values: CDR1 DFQATT, CDR2 SNEGSKA (reference sequence). This CDR3 comprises 13 residues. Here the CDR3 DNA reads TGCAGTGCTAGAGATCCGGGGCGAGAGACCCAGTACTTC. This sequence encodes CSARDPGRETQYF.

This clonotype has at least ten counts. This sequence joins TRBV29-1 and TRBJ2-1, with 7 bases fitting TRBD1. There are 12 residues in the CDR3. V trimming: 6 bases; J trimming: 8 bases; junction bases outside the gene matches: 7. Germline V lookup: CDR1 SQVTM, CDR2 ANQGSEA. In DNA form, the CDR3 reads TGCAGCGTAGACGACAGGGATGATGAGCAGTTCTTC. Amino acids: CSVDDRDDEQFF.

The genes are TRBV6-2 or TRBV6-3 and TRBJ2-7; D possibly corresponds to TRBD1 (5 bases). The CDR3 loop spans 18 amino acids. Trimming took 2 bases from V and 4 from J, leaving 24 bases between them. The germline CDR1 and CDR2 sequences are MNHEY and SVGEGT. The CDR3 sequence: CASSYAQGEQWALYEQYV. CDR3 sequence (DNA): TGTGCCAGCAGTTACGCGCAGGGTGAGCAATGGGCCTTATACGAGCAGTACGTC.

This clonotype was counted only a few times. The chain recombines TRBV7-9 with TRBJ2-1, with TRBD2 matching over 10 bases. Germline lookup yields CDR1 SEHNR and CDR2 FQNEAQ (reference sequence). The CDR3 consists of 22 residues. With V trimmed by 1 base and J by 0 bases, 18 bases remained unmatched. CDR3 DNA sequence: TGTGCCAGCAGCTTAGACCCTCCCGGTAGCGGGGGGACTTTTTACTCCTACAATGAGCAGTTCTTC. Its translation is CASSLDPPGSGGTFYSYNEQFF.

This clonotype appeared a few times. V is TRBV29-1 and J is TRBJ2-7, with TRBD1 as a possible D gene (6 bases). V was cut by 7 bases and J by 5 bases, with 15 bases left in between. Germline V lookup: CDR1 SQVTM, CDR2 ANQGSEA. The CDR3 is 12 amino acids. The CDR3 DNA follows: TGCAGCGCACGAACTCAGGGGAACGAGCAGTACGTC. Translation gives CSARTQGNEQYV.